The 31 T cell receptor beta chains in this list originate from one sample, sequenced in a study of blood T cell repertoires in COVID-19. This table comes from immunoSEQ multiplex PCR, and its TCRdb copy is limited to in-frame clones, with some not included. Of some 130,000 clones in the sample, around 77% were seen once. Sequences were obtained from peripheral blood. These receptors were obtained from a human donor in a cohort sampled during active COVID-19.

J is TRBJ2-7 and V is TRBV19; perhaps TRBD2 as D (5 bases). V shed 4 bases and J shed 9 bases, with 13 bases lying between them. The germline V gene has CDR1 LNHDA and CDR2 SQIVND (reference sequence). The CDR3 is made up of 12 amino acids. The CDR3 sequence: CASSTPRGAQYF. CDR3 nucleotides: TGTGCCAGTAGTACCCCTCGGGGAGCGCAGTACTTC.

This clone has more than one count but fewer than ten. This chain joins TRBV19 and TRBJ2-3; 8 bases fit TRBD1. This CDR3 region has 16 residues. Germline CDR1 and CDR2: LNHDA and SQIVND (reference sequence). Losses at the gene ends were 6 bases for V and 2 bases for J; bases not matched to a gene: 10. CDR3 nucleotides: TGTGCCAGTAGCCCAGGACGACAGGGGCTCACAGATACGCAGTATTTT. Its protein product is CASSPGRQGLTDTQYF.

The chain links TRBV6-5 to TRBJ2-3, with 7 bases that match TRBD2. Germline-derived CDR1 and CDR2 are MNHEY and SVGAGI. The CDR3 is 15 amino acids. Germline trimming cut 7 bases from V and 5 bases from J; bases unmatched to any gene: 12. The CDR3 region is CASTQGTTYGDTQYF. CDR3 nucleotides: TGTGCCAGCACCCAAGGGACTACCTACGGAGATACGCAGTATTTT.

This clone was counted a few times. V gene TRBV11-2 combines with J gene TRBJ2-1, with 8 bases fitting TRBD2. The germline V gene encodes CDR1 SGHAT and CDR2 FQNNGV. V lost 1 base and J lost 3; bases outside the gene matches: 2. The CDR3 sequence is 15 residues long. For the CDR3, the DNA is TGTGCCAGCAGCTTAGTAGCGGGGTACTACAATGAGCAGTTCTTC. This translates into CASSLVAGYYNEQFF.

The chain combines TRBV18 with TRBJ1-5; TRBD1 might be the D (5 bases). Germline V gene sequence: CDR1 KGHSH, CDR2 LQKENI. Trimming cost V 0 bases and J 2 bases, with 14 bases left between them. The CDR3 totals 17 residues. CDR3 in DNA: TGTGCCAGCTCACCACCCCGGGGGTCAACGGGCAATCAGCCCCAGCATTTT. Translation: CASSPPRGSTGNQPQHF.

The J gene is TRBJ1-1, the V gene TRBV11-3, with D maybe TRBD1 (6 bases). Trimming cost V 5 bases and J 5 bases, with 12 bases left between them. CDR1 is SGHNT and CDR2 is YENEEA in the germline V gene. The CDR3 is 13 amino acids. CDR3 in amino acids: CASSTGQQTEAFF. CDR3 DNA: TGTGCCAGCAGCACCGGACAGCAGACTGAAGCTTTCTTT.

Of note for this clone: A read error is possible here, since a much larger clone lies one base away. The chain carries TRBV7-8 and TRBJ2-5, with D possibly TRBD2 on 7 matching bases. Germline CDR1 SGHVS, CDR2 FQNEAQ. V lost 5 bases and J 4 bases, leaving 17 bases between the germline ends. This CDR3 has 15 residues. The CDR3 here is CASSPKTGGRETQYF. CDR3 sequence (DNA): TGTGCCAGCAGCCCCAAGACGGGGGGCAGAGAGACCCAGTACTTC.

V gene TRBV6-4 combines with J gene TRBJ1-5; D gene uncertain. The V end was cut by 10 bases, the J end by 10 bases, with 23 bases between. CDR1 and CDR2 (germline): MRHNA, SNTAGT. The CDR3 is 14 residues long. The CDR3, as DNA: TGTGCCACCTTGATGAGGGCGGTCGACGGACCCCAGCATTTT. Residues: CATLMRAVDGPQHF.

J is TRBJ2-7 and V is TRBV4-2; 10 bases are a match to TRBD1. With 6 bases clipped from V and 3 bases from J, the junction kept 8 bases outside the gene matches. This CDR3 is built from 15 residues. Germline V gene lookup returns CDR1 LGHNA and CDR2 YNFKEQ. CDR3: CASSRRQGADYEQYF. CDR3 sequence (DNA): TGTGCCAGCAGTCGTCGACAGGGGGCTGACTACGAGCAGTACTTC.

This chain connects TRBV6-6 to TRBJ2-2; a weak D match, TRBD2 (5 bases). V dropped 9 bases and J dropped 6 bases, with 14 bases sitting between them. There are 13 residues in the CDR3. The V gene's germline CDR1 is MNHNY and CDR2 SVGAGI (reference sequence). CDR3: CASRPGEAGELFF. CDR3 DNA sequence: TGTGCCAGTCGCCCCGGGGAAGCCGGGGAGCTGTTTTTT.

The chain has TRBV29-1 and TRBJ1-1; D call uncertain. Trimming left V 3 bases short and J 0 bases short, with 11 bases between. CDR3 size: 14 residues. Per the germline V gene, CDR1 is SQVTM and CDR2 is ANQGSEA. The CDR3 loop reads CSVDADYMNTEAFF. CDR3 coding DNA: TGCAGCGTTGACGCGGACTACATGAACACTGAAGCTTTCTTT.

The chain combines TRBV6-5 with TRBJ2-6; D is perhaps TRBD2 (7 bases). Trimming left V 2 bases short and J 4 bases short, with 12 bases between. The CDR3 loop spans 16 amino acids. Germline assignment: CDR1 MNHEY and CDR2 SVGAGI. The CDR3 DNA is TGTGCCAGCAGTTACACAGGGCGGGGGGGGGCCAACGTCCTGACTTTC. Residues: CASSYTGRGGANVLTF.

The DNA for the CDR3 is TGTGCCAGCAGTGATACAGGGTTTAGCAATCAGCCCCAGCATTTT. Residues: CASSDTGFSNQPQHF. The chain is built from TRBV2 and TRBJ1-5; a weak D match, TRBD1 (6 bases). V lost 3 bases to trimming and J lost 0 bases, with 9 bases between them. The CDR3 sequence is 15 residues long. CDR1 is SNHLY, CDR2 FYNNEI, per germline. Full variable domain (missing parts from reference TRBV2 and TRBJ1-5): EPEVTQTPSHQVTQMGQEVILRCVPISNHLYFYWYRQILGQKVEFLVSFYNNEISEKSEIFDDQFSVERPDGSNFTLKIRSTKLEDSAMYFCASSDTGFSNQPQHFGDGTRLSIL.

This clone came up a few times. This chain links TRBV12-3 or TRBV12-4 with TRBJ1-1; D is ambiguous. Trimming took 5 bases from V and 0 from J, leaving 7 bases between them. This CDR3 has 13 amino acids. This CDR3 reads CASSHQMNTEAFF. In DNA, the CDR3 is TGTGCCAGCAGTCACCAGATGAACACTGAAGCTTTCTTT.

This chain links TRBV6-5 with TRBJ2-1, with 9 bases aligning to TRBD1. CDR1 is MNHEY, CDR2 SVGAGI, per germline. V shed 2 bases and J 9 bases; nucleotides not matched to a gene: 8. The CDR3 is 15 amino acids. CDR3 bases: TGTGCCAGCAGTTACCGGGACAGGGTTTTCGGTGAGCAGTTCTTC. Amino acids: CASSYRDRVFGEQFF.

The J gene is TRBJ1-4, the V gene TRBV24-1; the match to TRBD1 covers 12 bases. This CDR3 has 17 residues. Trimming at V came to 4 bases and at J to 3 bases, leaving 5 bases not matched to a gene. The germline V gene encodes CDR1 KGHDR and CDR2 SFDVKD. Written as DNA, the CDR3 is TGTGCCACCAGTGACCCCGGGACAGGGGGCTCTAATGAAAAACTGTTTTTT. Amino acids: CATSDPGTGGSNEKLFF.

The rearrangement uses TRBV6-5 and TRBJ1-3; a possible D gene is TRBD1 (5 bases). Germline CDR1 reads MNHEY; CDR2 reads SVGAGI. The CDR3 is made up of 14 amino acids. V was pared by 8 bases and J by 4 bases, with 15 bases between. CDR3 DNA: TGTGCCAGCGGACGAAGGGGATCAGGAAACACCATATATTTT. Translating gives CASGRRGSGNTIYF.

The rearrangement uses TRBV10-3 and TRBJ2-1; a weak D match, TRBD2 (5 bases). CDR1 and CDR2 from the germline V gene are ENHRY and SYGVKD. V was shortened by 3 bases and J by 4 bases, with 10 bases between the two germline ends. This CDR3 region has 14 residues. The CDR3 nucleotides are TGTGCCATCAGTGATGAGGGAGTATACAATGAGCAGTTCTTC. This encodes CAISDEGVYNEQFF.

This chain links TRBV29-1 with TRBJ1-4; 10 nucleotides match TRBD1. With V trimmed by 4 bases and J by 7 bases, 9 bases remained unmatched. The CDR3 loop spans 15 amino acids. Germline V CDR1 and CDR2: SQVTM, ANQGSEA. CDR3 residues: CSVAGQGENREKLFF. The CDR3 DNA reads TGCAGCGTTGCTGGACAGGGGGAGAATCGTGAAAAACTGTTTTTT.

This clone has more than one count but fewer than ten. This chain joins TRBV5-4 and TRBJ1-2; 10 nucleotides match TRBD1. The CDR3 loop spans 13 amino acids. The ends lost 9 bases at V and 4 bases at J; junction bases unmatched: 6. CDR1 and CDR2 (germline): SGHNT, YYREEE (reference sequence). The CDR3 DNA follows: TGTGCCACCAAGACAGGGGGCGGCTATGGCTACACCTTC. This encodes CATKTGGGYGYTF.

The sample holds a few counts of this clone. The chain links TRBV29-1 to TRBJ2-7; possible D gene TRBD2, 7 bases. Germline V gene lookup returns CDR1 SQVTM and CDR2 ANQGSEA. The CDR3 is 14 residues long. V was cut by 6 bases and J by 7 bases, with 22 bases left in between. CDR3 residues: CSVQGGEIDREQYF. CDR3 nucleotide sequence: TGCAGCGTCCAAGGGGGGGAGATCGATCGGGAGCAGTACTTC.

The chain carries TRBV5-1 and TRBJ2-7; maybe TRBD2 (8 bases). CDR1 is SGHRS and CDR2 is YFSETQ in the germline V gene. The length of the CDR3 is 15 residues. The V end lost 6 bases, the J end lost 6 bases, and 22 bases lay between the germline ends. CDR3 protein: CASNPGGTESLEQYF. The CDR3 region has the DNA TGCGCCAGCAACCCGGGGGGGACAGAGTCCCTCGAGCAGTACTTC.

The rearrangement uses TRBV5-1 and TRBJ2-1; the D gene is possibly TRBD2 (6 bases). Trimming removed 4 bases from V and 8 bases from J, with 13 bases in between. The CDR3 loop spans 13 amino acids. Germline-derived CDR1 and CDR2 are SGHRS and YFSETQ. CDR3 DNA: TGCGCCAGCAGCCCGCGGGATAACCATGAGCAGTTCTTC. It yields the protein CASSPRDNHEQFF.

Here the CDR3 DNA reads TGTGCCAGCAGCTCGTCAACAGGGGCTGGAAACACCATATATTTT. It is translated as CASSSSTGAGNTIYF. The chain employs TRBV11-2 and TRBJ1-3, with 7 bases aligning to TRBD1. The CDR3 has 15 residues. Looked up from germline, CDR1 is SGHAT and CDR2 is FQNNGV. With 4 bases clipped from V and 2 bases from J, the junction kept 5 bases outside the gene matches.

The sample holds a few counts of this clone. This rearrangement joins TRBV7-9 to TRBJ2-7, with TRBD2 matching over 10 bases. The trim removed 5 bases at V and 5 bases at J, leaving 6 bases unmatched. The germline gives CDR1 SEHNR, CDR2 FQNEAQ (reference sequence). The CDR3 covers 14 residues. The CDR3 loop reads CASSPSGGEDEQYF. The CDR3 DNA sequence: TGTGCCAGCAGCCCGAGCGGGGGGGAGGACGAGCAGTACTTC.

The chain couples TRBV19 to TRBJ1-5, with D uncertain. V lost 6 bases and J 0 bases, leaving 12 bases between the germline ends. This CDR3 comprises 15 residues. From germline, CDR1 is LNHDA and CDR2 SQIVND (reference sequence). The CDR3 DNA follows: TGTGCCAGTAGGGCGGGAGTTTATAGCAATCAGCCCCAGCATTTT. It yields the protein CASRAGVYSNQPQHF.

V and J are TRBV27 and TRBJ2-3; 11 bases fit TRBD2. Per germline, CDR1 MNHEY and CDR2 SMNVEV (reference sequence). Losses at the gene ends were 3 bases for V and 0 bases for J; bases not matched to a gene: 8. The CDR3 consists of 18 residues. In DNA form, the CDR3 reads TGTGCCAGCAGTTTGGGACTAGCGGTGTCCCCTAGCACAGATACGCAGTATTTT. Translation: CASSLGLAVSPSTDTQYF.

The chain links TRBV9 to TRBJ1-2, with 7 bases fitting TRBD1. Looked up from germline, CDR1 is SGDLS and CDR2 is YYNGEE. V shed 3 bases and J 6 bases; nucleotides not matched to a gene: 8. This CDR3 is built from 14 residues. In DNA form, the CDR3 reads TGTGCCAGCAGCGCGACACAGGGGTATGATGGCTACACCTTC. Residues: CASSATQGYDGYTF.

The V and J genes are TRBV6-5 and TRBJ1-1, with D perhaps matching TRBD1 (6 bases). The V end was cut by 2 bases, the J end by 0 bases, with 10 bases between. Looked up from germline, CDR1 is MNHEY and CDR2 is SVGAGI. The CDR3 has 15 amino acids. The CDR3 loop reads CASSYTQGMNTEAFF. The CDR3 coding sequence is TGTGCCAGCAGTTACACACAGGGCATGAACACTGAAGCTTTCTTT.

This chain links TRBV2 with TRBJ1-2; 8 bases map to TRBD1. V shed 0 bases and J 1 base; nucleotides not matched to a gene: 4. The CDR3 is 16 amino acids. Germline loops: CDR1 SNHLY, CDR2 FYNNEI. CDR3 loop: CASSEAVQGGNYGYTF. As DNA, the CDR3 is TGTGCCAGCAGTGAAGCGGTACAGGGGGGTAACTATGGCTACACCTTC.

The J gene is TRBJ2-7, the V gene TRBV5-6, with D possibly matching TRBD1 (6 bases). CDR3 length equals 13 residues. Germline CDR1 and CDR2: SGHDT and YYEEEE. Trimming removed 4 bases from V and 6 bases from J, with 14 bases in between. The CDR3 sequence is CASSIRGRPEQYF. The CDR3 DNA reads TGTGCCAGCAGCATCAGGGGCCGCCCCGAGCAGTACTTC.